This TCR beta chain was retrieved from a study of blood T cell repertoires in COVID-19. This clone has just one count. Measured with immunoSEQ multiplex PCR; TCRdb has only the in-frame clones, and not every one. Here the sample spans approximately 74,000 clones, over 70% being singletons. The TCR sequence derives from an elderly man with active or convalescent COVID-19. The sample comprised peripheral blood.

The DNA of the CDR3 is TGTGCCTGGAGTGTACTTTCGGCTCCGGGTGAAAAACTGTTTTTT. It encodes CAWSVLSAPGEKLFF. The rearrangement joins TRBV30 to TRBJ1-4; D gene unclear. The germline V gene encodes CDR1 GTSNPN and CDR2 SVGIG (reference sequence). The CDR3 runs 15 residues. V lost 0 bases and J 7 bases, leaving 15 bases between the germline ends.